This TCR beta chain emerged from a study of T cell responses to AZD1222 COVID-19 vaccine. Study-level background: The analysis combined second doses at about 4 or about 12 weeks.

Germline V gene sequence: CDR1 MNHEY, CDR2 SMNVEV (reference sequence). The V gene lost 4 bases and the J gene lost 2 bases, with 8 bases spanning the gap. The CDR3 has 14 residues. As regards this clone: Its antigen is currently unknown.

Study-wide results and limits: With two AZD1222 doses given, Spike-specific TCR breadth and depth both rose. None of the repertoires were sampled until the peak T cell response had passed. The sample set comprised mostly white British donors with more females, and clonal diversity was possibly underestimated.

The table came from immunoSEQ multiplex PCR; TCRdb's copy has only in-frame clones and leaves some out. The sample yields 100,000 to 150,000 clones, roughly 84% seen once. The gene calls are TRBV27 and TRBJ2-2; no reliable D call. The material sequenced was peripheral blood, taken on day 0 of AZD1222 vaccination. The TCR sequence derives from an adult in good health. The CDR3 nucleotides are TGTGCCAGCAGTTGGACGGGCAACACCGGGGAGCTGTTTTTT. This gives the protein CASSWTGNTGELFF.